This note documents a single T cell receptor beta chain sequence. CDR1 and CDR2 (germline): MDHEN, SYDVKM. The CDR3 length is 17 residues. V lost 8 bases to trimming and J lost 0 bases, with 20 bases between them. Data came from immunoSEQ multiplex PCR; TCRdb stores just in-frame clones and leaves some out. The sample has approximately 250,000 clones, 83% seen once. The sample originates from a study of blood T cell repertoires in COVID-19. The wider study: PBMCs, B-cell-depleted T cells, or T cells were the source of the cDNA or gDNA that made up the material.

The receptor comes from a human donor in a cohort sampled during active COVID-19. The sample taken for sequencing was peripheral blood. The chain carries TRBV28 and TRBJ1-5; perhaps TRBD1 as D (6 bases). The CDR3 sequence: CASVTGSEEFSNQPQHF. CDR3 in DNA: TGTGCCAGCGTTACAGGGAGTGAGGAGTTTAGCAATCAGCCCCAGCATTTT.